This T cell receptor beta chain was recorded in a study of response to subunit inactivated influenza vaccine. Findings of the study overall: Only a handful of new T cells, the authors suggested, are recruited with each seasonal influenza vaccination.

Germline lookup yields CDR1 LGHNA and CDR2 YSLEER. CDR3 length: 13 residues. V was shortened by 0 bases and J by 10 bases, with 12 bases between the two germline ends. One entry per CDR3 protein, called by TCRdb with MiXCR from the RT-PCR reads. This table holds more than 450,000 distinct CDR3 sequences, 11% found once. Of note for this clonotype: Its matching antigen is unknown.

This same sample was also part of a study on T cells expressing NK-cell markers. That paper adds: What made the TCR beta cDNA was 5'RACE template switching with UMIs. Whether expanded NKG2C+ T cell clones were HCMV-specific remained unclear.

This receptor was obtained from a man aged 45-65 years who received an inactivated influenza vaccine. This chain links TRBV4-3 with TRBJ1-1, with D possibly TRBD1 on 5 matching bases. The sequences come from PBMCs from blood, collected on the day of vaccination. Here the CDR3 DNA reads TGCGCCAGCAGCCAAGATCGGGGGAAGGGAGCTTTCTTT. It yields the protein CASSQDRGKGAFF.